These 19 T cell receptor beta chains were all obtained from the same sample, sequenced in a study of control samples from healthy donors and cancer patients. Some clones are missing from TCRdb's copy, which holds only in-frame ones; the method was immunoSEQ multiplex PCR. This table has 100,000 to 130,000 clones, about 80% appearing once. The sequencing input was blood. The receptors here all came from a man between 18 and 35 years old in good health.

This chain links TRBV30 with TRBJ1-2; 7 nucleotides align to TRBD1. Germline-derived CDR1 and CDR2 are GTSNPN and SVGIG (reference sequence). After removal of 3 bases from V and 5 bases from J, the junction contained 6 bases not matched to a gene. This CDR3 is 13 amino acids long. The CDR3 DNA follows: TGTGCCTGGAGCCCGGGACAGATTTATGGCTACACCTTC. Amino acid sequence: CAWSPGQIYGYTF.

The gene calls are TRBV13 and TRBJ2-1; tentatively, D is TRBD1 (6 bases). Trimming shortened V by 3 bases and J by 0 bases, and 9 bases separated the two germline ends. Germline V gene data show CDR1 as PRHDT and CDR2 as FYEKMQ (reference sequence). The CDR3 has 15 residues. This chain's CDR3 is CASSFGQSSYNEQFF. CDR3 DNA sequence: TGTGCCAGCAGCTTTGGACAGAGCTCCTACAATGAGCAGTTCTTC.

V is TRBV9 and J is TRBJ1-1; D ambiguous. Germline loops: CDR1 SGDLS, CDR2 YYNGEE. This CDR3 region has 14 residues. Trimming pared 0 bases from V and 4 bases from J, leaving 10 bases between. This CDR3 is CASSVGTVSTEAFF. The CDR3 coding sequence is TGTGCCAGCAGCGTAGGGACGGTGAGCACTGAAGCTTTCTTT.

This sequence joins TRBV27 and TRBJ2-5; D is possibly TRBD1 (6 bases). Per germline, CDR1 MNHEY and CDR2 SMNVEV (reference sequence). This CDR3 region has 12 residues. V gave up 4 bases and J gave up 5 bases, with 8 bases separating them. CDR3 protein: CASSSTGETQYF. The CDR3 DNA reads TGTGCCAGCAGTTCCACAGGGGAGACCCAGTACTTC.

This clone has a single count. The rearrangement joins TRBV19 to TRBJ1-3, with 8 bases identical to TRBD1. Losses at the gene ends were 9 bases for V and 0 bases for J; bases not matched to a gene: 7. In germline, CDR1 is LNHDA, CDR2 SQIVND (reference sequence). The CDR3 has 15 residues. The CDR3 spells CASRDRSFSGNTIYF. CDR3 nucleotides: TGTGCCAGCCGGGACAGGTCCTTCTCTGGAAACACCATATATTTT.

The rearrangement links TRBV12-3 or TRBV12-4 to TRBJ1-3; D uncertain. V lost 2 bases and J 4 bases, leaving 6 bases between the germline ends. The CDR3 runs 13 residues. The DNA for the CDR3 is TGTGCCAGCAGTTTACAAGGAGGAAACACCATATATTTT. Protein sequence: CASSLQGGNTIYF.

The chain employs TRBV5-4 and TRBJ1-2; D remains unclear. The CDR3 is made up of 14 amino acids. The germline V and J ends were trimmed by 4 bases and 5 bases, with 15 bases remaining between them. Germline V lookup: CDR1 SGHNT, CDR2 YYREEE (reference sequence). DNA of the CDR3: TGTGCCAGCAGCCCAGTGGGCGAACCTTATGGCTACACCTTC. This encodes CASSPVGEPYGYTF. Full variable domain (missing parts from reference TRBV5-4 and TRBJ1-2): ETGVTQSPTHLIKTRGQQVTLRCSSQSGHNTVSWYQQALGQGPQFIFQYYREEENGRGNFPPRFSGLQFPNYSSELNVNALELDDSALYLCASSPVGEPYGYTFGSGTRLTVV.

The chain couples TRBV6-5 to TRBJ2-5; 7 bases match TRBD2. Germline V gene lookup returns CDR1 MNHEY and CDR2 SVGAGI. The CDR3 runs 12 residues. With 10 bases clipped from V and 4 bases from J, the junction kept 6 bases outside the gene matches. The CDR3 here is CATLWGGETQYF. In nucleotides, the CDR3 is TGTGCCACCCTTTGGGGGGGAGAGACCCAGTACTTC.

The CDR3: CASSPRSSVPDTQYF. The CDR3 DNA reads TGCGCCAGCAGCCCCCGCTCTTCCGTGCCAGATACGCAGTATTTT. The chain recombines TRBV10-2 with TRBJ2-3; D not certain. The CDR3 is 15 amino acids. Trimming cost V 6 bases and J 4 bases, with 17 bases left between them. Germline V gives CDR1 WSHSY, CDR2 SAAADI.

The chain combines TRBV6-5 with TRBJ1-4; D might be TRBD1 (5 bases). Germline V gives CDR1 MNHEY, CDR2 SVGAGI. Deletions cut 2 bases from V and 12 bases from J, with 7 bases between. The CDR3 spans 11 residues. The CDR3 DNA reads as TGTGCCAGCAGTTACGGGGGTGAACTGTTTTTT. The encoded protein is CASSYGGELFF.

The genes are TRBV6-2 or TRBV6-3 and TRBJ2-1; tentatively, D is TRBD2 (5 bases). Germline V gene sequence: CDR1 MNHEY, CDR2 SVGEGT. There are 18 residues in the CDR3. The ends were cut back, 3 bases at V and 3 bases at J, with 21 bases in the middle. CDR3: CASSYIGFSAQNYNEQFF. The CDR3 DNA follows: TGTGCCAGCAGTTATATCGGGTTTAGCGCCCAAAACTACAATGAGCAGTTCTTC.

V is TRBV6-2 or TRBV6-3 and J is TRBJ2-7; D gene uncertain. The CDR3 runs 14 residues. Looked up from germline, CDR1 is MNHEY and CDR2 is SVGEGT. Deletions cut 3 bases from V and 2 bases from J, with 11 bases between. The DNA for the CDR3 is TGTGCCAGCAGTTATATGGTCATCCCCTACGAGCAGTACTTC. Translated, it gives CASSYMVIPYEQYF.

V is TRBV10-2 and J is TRBJ2-7, with TRBD1 matching over 9 bases. From germline, CDR1 is WSHSY and CDR2 SAAADI. V trimming: 5 bases; J trimming: 4 bases; junction bases outside the gene matches: 12. This CDR3 is 16 amino acids long. CDR3 in DNA: TGCGCCAGCAGTACTGCCGGACAGGGGCTGGGGTACGAGCAGTACGTC. The encoded protein is CASSTAGQGLGYEQYV.

The chain combines TRBV21-1 with TRBJ2-2; the table's D gene call, TRBD2, was not cross checked with the DNA. TRBV21-1 is a pseudogene locus. This CDR3 has 16 residues. The CDR3 nucleotides read TGTGCCAGCAGCAAGATGACTAGCGGGGAACACCGGGGAGCTGTTTTT. It encodes CASSKMTSGEHRGAVF.

The chain couples TRBV27 to TRBJ1-5, with TRBD1 matching 7 bases. The V and J ends lost 5 bases and 0 bases, in that order; junction bases with no gene match: 4. The CDR3 runs 15 residues. Germline CDR1 MNHEY, CDR2 SMNVEV (reference sequence). The CDR3 spells CASSRDSYSNQPQHF. The CDR3 nucleotides read TGTGCCAGCAGTAGGGACAGCTATAGCAATCAGCCCCAGCATTTT.

This clone came up a few times. The chain employs TRBV20-1 and TRBJ1-4; 7 nucleotides match TRBD1. The V gene's germline CDR1 is DFQATT and CDR2 SNEGSKA (reference sequence). With V trimmed by 3 bases and J by 8 bases, 9 bases remained unmatched. The length of the CDR3 is 14 residues. CDR3 sequence reads: CSASRRGLGEKLFF. CDR3 DNA sequence: TGCAGTGCTAGTAGGAGGGGGCTTGGAGAAAAACTGTTTTTT.

DNA of the CDR3: TGTGCCAGCAGCTTGGAAACAAGGACAGTGAAGGTGCGGGCTTTCTTT. Its translation is CASSLETRTVKVRAFF. The J gene is TRBJ1-1, the V gene TRBV7-9, with D possibly TRBD1 on 6 matching bases. V was pared by 3 bases and J by 11 bases, with 25 bases between. The CDR3 extends over 16 amino acids. Germline CDR1 SEHNR, CDR2 FQNEAQ (reference sequence). Based on the CDR3 plus reference TRBV7-9 and TRBJ1-1, the full variable domain is DTGVSQNPRHKITKRGQNVTFRCDPISEHNRLYWYRQTLGQGPEFLTYFQNEAQLEKSRLLSDRFSAERPKGSFSTLEIQRTEQGDSAMYLCASSLETRTVKVRAFFGQGTRLTVV.

The chain employs TRBV6-6 and TRBJ1-6; D unclear. V dropped 4 bases and J dropped 7 bases, with 8 bases sitting between them. The CDR3 spans 13 residues. Germline assignment: CDR1 MNHNY and CDR2 SVGAGI (reference sequence). CDR3: CASSSPENSPLHF. DNA for the CDR3: TGTGCCAGCAGTTCACCAGAGAATTCACCCCTCCACTTT.

The chain links TRBV19 to TRBJ1-4; D is unresolved. Deletions cut 5 bases from V and 5 bases from J, with 6 bases between. CDR1 LNHDA and CDR2 SQIVND come from the germline V gene (reference sequence). The length of the CDR3 is 12 residues. This CDR3 is CASSSRNEKLFF. CDR3 in DNA: TGTGCCAGTAGTTCCCGAAATGAAAAACTGTTTTTT.